A selection of T cell receptor beta chains follows, all from one sample in a study of blood T cell repertoires in COVID-19. Profiling relied on immunoSEQ multiplex PCR, and the TCRdb table lists in-frame clones only, not all of them. The repertoire holds just over 650,000 clones, with 85% to 90% as singletons. The sequenced material came from peripheral blood. The source is a woman between 18 and 29 years old with acute or convalescent COVID-19. Each CDR3 is given with its conserved first and last residue. D genes are given only for firm matches. The size of a clone is reported for some rows only, either as once, few or many, or as a class for expanded clones.

V gene	J gene	clone size	D gene	CDR3 DNA	CDR3 protein
TRBV7-2	TRBJ2-7	-	-	TGTGCCAGCAGGGGTATTGGGGTGGGGAGCGAGCAGTACTTC	CASRGIGVGSEQYF
TRBV11-2	TRBJ1-6	-	-	TGTGCCAGCTCTCCGCGACAGGCAGATTCACCCCTCCACTTT	CASSPRQADSPLHF
TRBV11-2	TRBJ1-1	-	-	TGTGCCAGCAGCTTAAGTGTGAGTCTGAACACTGAAGCTTTCTTT	CASSLSVSLNTEAFF
TRBV30	TRBJ1-5	-	-	TGTGCCTGGAGCGAAGGACAGAATAGCAATCAGCCCCAGCATTTT	CAWSEGQNSNQPQHF
TRBV19	TRBJ1-5	-	-	TGTGCCAGTAGTATAGAAGTACTCTATAGCAATCAGCCCCAGCATTTT	CASSIEVLYSNQPQHF
TRBV5-1	TRBJ2-1	-	-	TGCGCCAGCAGCTTCGGCGGGGTAAGCTCCTACAATGAGCAGTTCTTC	CASSFGGVSSYNEQFF
TRBV7-2	TRBJ1-6	-	-	TGTGCCAGCAGCTTCAGCTCCTATAATTCACCCCTCCACTTT	CASSFSSYNSPLHF
TRBV18	TRBJ1-3	-	-	TGTGCCAGCTCACCATCCCAGGGTTCTGGAAACACCATATATTTT	CASSPSQGSGNTIYF
TRBV5-5	TRBJ1-1	-	-	TGTGCCAGCAGCCCCCACTCGAACACTGAAGCTTTCTTT	CASSPHSNTEAFF
TRBV4-3	TRBJ1-2	-	TRBD1	TGCGCCAGCAGCCAGGTTGGACAGGGAGGAATCTATGGCTACACCTTC	CASSQVGQGGIYGYTF
TRBV6-5	TRBJ2-7	-	TRBD2	TGTGCCAGCAGTTACTCGACGGGGGGTAACTACGAGCAGTACTTC	CASSYSTGGNYEQYF
TRBV9	TRBJ2-7	-	TRBD1	TGTGCCAGCAGCGTAGGGGACAGTATGACCTACGAGCAGTACTTC	CASSVGDSMTYEQYF
TRBV12-3/TRBV12-4	TRBJ1-2	-	-	TGTGCCACCACAGGAGGGGTCGATGGCTACACCTTC	CATTGGVDGYTF
TRBV4-3	TRBJ2-2	-	TRBD1	TGCGCCAGCAGCCCTTTGGGACAGGAGAACACCGGGGAGCTGTTTTTT	CASSPLGQENTGELFF
TRBV3-1/TRBV3-2	TRBJ2-1	-	-	TGTGCCAGCAGTCCCGGGAGAAGGGAATCCAATGAGCAGTTCTTC	CASSPGRRESNEQFF
TRBV5-8	TRBJ2-1	-	TRBD1	TGTGCCAGCAGCTTGACAGGGGATTACAATGAGCAGTTCTTC	CASSLTGDYNEQFF
TRBV4-1	TRBJ1-4	-	-	TGCGCCAGCAGCCAGACAGCCGGAAAACTGTTTTTT	CASSQTAGKLFF
TRBV6-2/TRBV6-3	TRBJ1-2	once	TRBD1	TGTGCCAGCAGCAACCGGGACAGGGGGCGAGATGGCTACACCTTC	CASSNRDRGRDGYTF
TRBV19	TRBJ1-2	once	TRBD1	TGTGCCAGTAGTAAGGGGACAGGTAGTCACGGCTACACCTTC	CASSKGTGSHGYTF
TRBV6-5	TRBJ1-1	-	TRBD1	TGTGCCAGCAGTTACCTAGGGACAGGCACTGAAGCTTTCTTT	CASSYLGTGTEAFF
TRBV5-8	TRBJ1-5	once	-	TGTGCCAGCAGCGAGGGAGGGAACCCGAATCAGCCCCAGCATTTT	CASSEGGNPNQPQHF
TRBV7-9	TRBJ2-1	-	-	TGTGCCAGCAGCTCGTGGACACGTCAGTATGAGCAGTTCTTC	CASSSWTRQYEQFF
TRBV12-3/TRBV12-4	TRBJ2-1	once	-	TGTGCCAGCACCCTTGCCCCCTTGGCTGAGCAGTTCTTC	CASTLAPLAEQFF
TRBV19	TRBJ1-2	-	TRBD1	TGTGCCAGTAGTCCACGGGACAGAACTCGGTATGGCTACACCTTC	CASSPRDRTRYGYTF
TRBV5-1	TRBJ1-4	-	TRBD1	TGCGCCAGCAGCTTGGCCACAGGGGGAGTGGAAGAAAAACTGTTTTTT	CASSLATGGVEEKLFF
TRBV9	TRBJ1-2	once	-	TGTGCCAGCAGCGCGCCCAGTGCGACTTACTATGGCTACACCTTC	CASSAPSATYYGYTF
TRBV9	TRBJ1-3	-	TRBD1	TGTGCCAGCAGCGCGACAGGGACTGGAAACACCATATATTTT	CASSATGTGNTIYF
TRBV9	TRBJ1-6	once	-	TGTGCCAGCAGCGTACAGGGTGGTAACTCACCCCTCCACTTT	CASSVQGGNSPLHF
TRBV30	TRBJ2-7	-	TRBD2	TGTGCCTGGAGTGCACTAGCGGGGGGGCACTACGAGCAGTACTTC	CAWSALAGGHYEQYF
TRBV30	TRBJ2-3	-	-	TGTGCCTGGAGTGTGGGGGGTTTGGACACAGATACGCAGTATTTT	CAWSVGGLDTDTQYF